One sample yielded the 32 T cell receptor beta chains listed below, sequenced in a study of monozygotic twins with inflammatory bowel disease. TCRdb reprocessed the 5' RACE reads, keeping one entry per CDR3 protein, no DNA. The sample totals 330,000 or so distinct CDR3 sequences. Sequenced material: blood. These receptors all come from a human donor with ulcerative colitis or Crohn's disease, or a healthy co-twin of an affected twin (not recorded which).

This chain's CDR3 is CASSFQLGGSTGELFF. The rearrangement joins TRBV7-9 to TRBJ2-2. CDR3 length: 16 amino acids. Germline loops: CDR1 SEHNR, CDR2 FQNEAQ (reference sequence). The complete variable domain, with remaining parts taken from reference TRBV7-9 and TRBJ2-2, reads DTGVSQNPRHKITKRGQNVTFRCDPISEHNRLYWYRQTLGQGPEFLTYFQNEAQLEKSRLLSDRFSAERPKGSFSTLEIQRTEQGDSAMYLCASSFQLGGSTGELFFGEGSRLTVL.

The chain links TRBV2 to TRBJ1-5; TCRdb outputs TRBD1, but without DNA this stays unchecked. Germline CDR1 SNHLY, CDR2 FYNNEI. The CDR3 sequence is 13 residues long. CDR3 in amino acids: CASRKDTNQPQHF.

J is TRBJ1-3 and V is TRBV12-3 or TRBV12-4. The CDR3 is 14 amino acids. The CDR3 is CASSSWNSGNTIYF.

The chain is built from TRBV5-1 and TRBJ2-5. Germline V gives CDR1 SGHRS, CDR2 YFSETQ. The CDR3 loop spans 12 amino acids. The CDR3 sequence is CASSLYQETQYF.

The chain uses TRBV28 and TRBJ1-1. Germline V gene data show CDR1 as MDHEN and CDR2 as SYDVKM. This CDR3 comprises 12 residues. CDR3 protein: CASRSLNTEAFF.

V usage is TRBV7-9 and J usage is TRBJ2-7. The CDR3 spans 14 residues. CDR1 and CDR2 from the germline V gene are SEHNR and FQNEAQ (reference sequence). The CDR3 region is CASSLRLDSYEQYF. The full variable domain, its missing parts supplied by reference TRBV7-9 and TRBJ2-7, is DTGVSQNPRHKITKRGQNVTFRCDPISEHNRLYWYRQTLGQGPEFLTYFQNEAQLEKSRLLSDRFSAERPKGSFSTLEIQRTEQGDSAMYLCASSLRLDSYEQYFGPGTRLTVT.

V is TRBV27 and J is TRBJ2-3; TCRdb's assignment of TRBD1 cannot be checked, as there is no DNA. The CDR3 sequence is 18 residues long. From germline, CDR1 is MNHEY and CDR2 SMNVEV (reference sequence). Here the CDR3 reads CTSSPQTGMGIGTDTQYF.

The V call is TRBV29-1, the J call TRBJ2-7; lacking DNA, the TRBD1 call made by TCRdb goes unchecked. The CDR3 extends over 13 amino acids. CDR1 SQVTM and CDR2 ANQGSEA come from the germline V gene. The CDR3 sequence is CSVTMTGGNEQYF.

The V call is TRBV20-1, the J call TRBJ2-1; there is no DNA to check the TCRdb D call of TRBD2. Germline V gene lookup returns CDR1 DFQATT and CDR2 SNEGSKA (reference sequence). The CDR3 has 15 amino acids. The CDR3 loop is CSAPLATIMNNEQFF.

The gene calls are TRBV6-1 and TRBJ1-1; TCRdb's assignment of TRBD1 cannot be checked, as there is no DNA. There are 18 residues in the CDR3. Germline loops: CDR1 MNHNS, CDR2 SASEGT. The CDR3 loop reads CASSRSPGQGKRSSEAFF.

The chain uses TRBV7-9 and TRBJ1-1. CDR3 length equals 13 residues. CDR1 is SEHNR, CDR2 FQNEAQ, per germline (reference sequence). This CDR3 reads CASSVQMNTEAFF.

The chain has TRBV14 and TRBJ2-1; TCRdb selects TRBD1, and the lack of DNA leaves this call unchecked. Per germline, CDR1 SGHDN and CDR2 FVKESK. This CDR3 contains 15 residues. CDR3 amino acids: CASSDPGQGLNEQFF.

V usage is TRBV20-1 and J usage is TRBJ2-3; the TCRdb call, TRBD2, lacks DNA for checking. Germline loops: CDR1 DFQATT, CDR2 SNEGSKA (reference sequence). The CDR3 length is 12 residues. CDR3 protein: CSVSRQSDTQYF.

The chain links TRBV4-3 to TRBJ2-5; without DNA, the TCRdb call of TRBD1 cannot be checked. Per germline, CDR1 LGHNA and CDR2 YSLEER. The CDR3 has 14 amino acids. The CDR3 here is CASSPETGGETQYF.

J is TRBJ2-5 and V is TRBV20-1. Germline assignment: CDR1 DFQATT and CDR2 SNEGSKA (reference sequence). This CDR3 contains 13 residues. The CDR3 sequence is CSAIGRSQETQYF.

The chain recombines TRBV11-2 with TRBJ1-1; TCRdb outputs TRBD1, but without DNA this stays unchecked. Germline CDR1 SGHAT, CDR2 FQNNGV. This CDR3 is built from 13 residues. The CDR3 protein is CASRFQGGAEAFF.

V usage is TRBV5-1 and J usage is TRBJ1-2; the TRBD1 assignment by TCRdb is unverifiable without DNA. Germline-derived CDR1 and CDR2 are SGHRS and YFSETQ. This CDR3 contains 13 residues. CDR3 loop: CASSRDRNYGYTF.

This chain uses TRBV3-1 with TRBJ2-5; TCRdb reports TRBD2, a call that lacks DNA to check it against. The CDR3 runs to 16 residues. In germline, CDR1 is LGHDT, CDR2 YNNKEL (reference sequence). The CDR3 sequence: CASSPPGRRPGETQYF.

CDR3 in amino acids: CASSPASRHEQYF. The genes are TRBV5-1 and TRBJ2-7. This CDR3 is built from 13 residues. The germline V gene has CDR1 SGHRS and CDR2 YFSETQ.

The gene calls are TRBV4-1 and TRBJ2-5; TCRdb's D call, TRBD2, is unchecked because there is no DNA. The CDR3 runs to 17 residues. Germline lookup yields CDR1 MGHRA and CDR2 YSYEKL. CDR3 in amino acids: CASSQLVILAGQETQYF.

This sequence joins TRBV6-1 and TRBJ2-5; as DNA is missing, the TRBD1 call by TCRdb cannot be tested. CDR1 MNHNS and CDR2 SASEGT come from the germline V gene. This CDR3 is 16 amino acids long. CDR3: CASSPQGQLLQETQYF.

This chain links TRBV12-3 or TRBV12-4 with TRBJ1-2; the TCRdb call, TRBD1, lacks DNA for checking. This CDR3 has 13 amino acids. CDR3: CASSLLSGNGYTF.

The J gene is TRBJ1-5, the V gene TRBV20-1. The CDR3 sequence is 13 residues long. The germline V gene encodes CDR1 DFQATT and CDR2 SNEGSKA (reference sequence). CDR3 in amino acids: CSAISHSNQPQHF.

This chain links TRBV7-2 with TRBJ2-3. CDR1 and CDR2 from the germline V gene are SGHTA and FQGNSA. This CDR3 is built from 15 residues. The CDR3: CASSLGPVGTDTQYF.

The chain has TRBV3-1 and TRBJ2-4. Germline-derived CDR1 and CDR2 are LGHDT and YNNKEL (reference sequence). This CDR3 is built from 14 residues. The CDR3 loop reads CASSQDLRQNIQYF.

This sequence joins TRBV6-1 and TRBJ1-6; there is no DNA to check the TCRdb D call of TRBD1. Germline V CDR1 and CDR2: MNHNS, SASEGT. The CDR3 has 15 residues. The CDR3: CASRPGTADNSPLHF.

V and J are TRBV6-2 or TRBV6-3 and TRBJ1-5. The CDR3 contains 13 residues. In germline, CDR1 is MNHEY, CDR2 SVGEGT. The CDR3 here is CAGSLGPGQPQHF.

The chain has TRBV5-1 and TRBJ2-3. The V gene's germline CDR1 is SGHRS and CDR2 YFSETQ. The CDR3 has 15 residues. CDR3 amino acids: CASSNGQASTDTQYF.

The chain recombines TRBV6-1 with TRBJ2-1; no DNA is available, so the TRBD1 call from TCRdb remains unchecked. Germline CDR1 reads MNHNS; CDR2 reads SASEGT. This CDR3 spans 16 amino acids. This CDR3 is CASSERRGRTYNEQFF.

V usage is TRBV7-2 and J usage is TRBJ1-6. The CDR3 runs 16 residues. CDR1 and CDR2 from the germline V gene are SGHTA and FQGNSA. CDR3 sequence: CASSLEGDSVYSPLHF.

The gene calls are TRBV28 and TRBJ2-5; checking the TCRdb D call of TRBD2 is not possible without DNA. The CDR3 is 16 amino acids. CDR1 is MDHEN and CDR2 is SYDVKM in the germline V gene. CDR3 amino acids: CASSSHYSGRVETQYF.

The genes are TRBV20-1 and TRBJ2-7; the D call of TRBD2 rests on TCRdb alone, since no DNA is present to check it. The CDR3 spans 16 residues. CDR1 and CDR2 from the germline V gene are DFQATT and SNEGSKA (reference sequence). CDR3 residues: CSARGTSGGVSYEQYF.